The 21 T cell receptor beta chains below all came from one sample that was sequenced in a study of T cell responses to AZD1222 COVID-19 vaccine. Method: immunoSEQ multiplex PCR; TCRdb's copy keeps in-frame clones and lacks some. The sample includes about 150,000 clones, 88% seen only once; the top ten take around 3.4%. The material sequenced was peripheral blood, taken on day 0 of MenACWY control vaccination. The receptors here all came from an adult in good health.

The CDR3 loop reads CASSFLFGTNEKLFF. The CDR3 DNA reads TGTGCCAGCAGCTTCCTATTTGGAACTAATGAAAAACTGTTTTTT. The V and J genes are TRBV11-3 and TRBJ1-4; no clear D gene. With 3 bases removed from V and 1 base from J, the gap between germline ends came to 9 bases. Germline CDR1 SGHNT, CDR2 YENEEA. There are 15 residues in the CDR3.

CDR3 loop: CASTPGQNYGYTF. The CDR3 DNA is TGTGCCAGCACCCCGGGACAGAACTATGGCTACACCTTC. V usage is TRBV2 and J usage is TRBJ1-2, with TRBD1 identical over 7 bases. Germline V lookup: CDR1 SNHLY, CDR2 FYNNEI. J lost 2 bases, V lost 7 bases, and 4 bases had no gene match. This CDR3 has 13 amino acids.

This chain uses TRBV2 with TRBJ1-4, with D maybe TRBD1 (6 bases). CDR3 length: 17 amino acids. Germline CDR1 reads SNHLY; CDR2 reads FYNNEI. The germline V and J ends were trimmed by 7 bases and 7 bases, with 25 bases remaining between them. This CDR3 reads CASTDTEARGGGEKLFF. DNA for the CDR3: TGTGCCAGCACCGACACCGAGGCGAGGGGAGGGGGTGAAAAACTGTTTTTT.

The CDR3 spells CASRSYSFAYEQYF. In nucleotides, the CDR3 is TGTGCCAGCAGATCATACAGCTTTGCCTACGAGCAGTACTTC. This chain joins TRBV5-6 and TRBJ2-7; D remains ambiguous. V was pared by 5 bases and J by 2 bases, with 14 bases between. The CDR3 runs to 14 residues. Per the germline V gene, CDR1 is SGHDT and CDR2 is YYEEEE. The entire variable domain, with the rest obtained from reference TRBV5-6 and TRBJ2-7, is as follows: DAGVTQSPTHLIKTRGQQVTLRCSPKSGHDTVSWYQQALGQGPQFIFQYYEEEERQRGNFPDRFSGHQFPNYSSELNVNALLLGDSALYLCASRSYSFAYEQYFGPGTRLTVT.

V and J are TRBV7-2 and TRBJ2-1; 8 positions agree with TRBD2. The CDR3 sequence is 16 residues long. CDR1 is SGHTA and CDR2 is FQGNSA in the germline V gene. V trimming: 5 bases; J trimming: 6 bases; junction bases outside the gene matches: 12. For the CDR3, the DNA is TGTGCCAGCAGCCCCTATAGGGGCGGGAGGAGCAATGAGCAGTTCTTC. It is translated as CASSPYRGGRSNEQFF.

This chain links TRBV6-1 with TRBJ1-1, with D unclear. Trimming shortened V by 0 bases and J by 5 bases, and 7 bases separated the two germline ends. The CDR3 loop spans 13 amino acids. Germline values: CDR1 MNHNS, CDR2 SASEGT. The CDR3 reads CASSEARWTEAFF. The CDR3 DNA follows: TGTGCCAGCAGTGAAGCTAGGTGGACTGAAGCTTTCTTT.

V and J are TRBV5-1 and TRBJ1-2, with D maybe TRBD1 (5 bases). V lost 4 bases, J lost 4 bases, and 14 bases lay in between. CDR1 and CDR2 (germline): SGHRS, YFSETQ. This CDR3 contains 14 residues. The CDR3 spells CASSGGYGVYGYTF. In nucleotides, the CDR3 is TGCGCCAGCAGCGGGGGATATGGGGTCTATGGCTACACCTTC.

The chain combines TRBV28 with TRBJ1-1; D unresolved. Per germline, CDR1 MDHEN and CDR2 SYDVKM. The CDR3 sequence is 13 residues long. Trimming pared 1 base from V and 7 bases from J, leaving 10 bases between. As DNA, the CDR3 is TGTGCCAGCAGTTTATTCGTCGGAGGTGAAGCTTTCTTT. Translated: CASSLFVGGEAFF.

The chain is built from TRBV7-9 and TRBJ2-3, with D hard to call. V lost 6 bases and J 2 bases, leaving 9 bases between the germline ends. The CDR3 runs to 13 residues. Germline assignment: CDR1 SEHNR and CDR2 FQNEAQ (reference sequence). The CDR3 sequence: CASRDGFTDTQYF. The CDR3 nucleotides are TGTGCCAGCAGGGACGGATTCACAGATACGCAGTATTTT.

This rearrangement joins TRBV18 to TRBJ1-2; tentative D call: TRBD1 (5 bases). Trimming left V 4 bases short and J 2 bases short, with 14 bases between. The CDR3 totals 15 residues. Germline values: CDR1 KGHSH, CDR2 LQKENI. CDR3 nucleotides: TGTGCCAGCTCACTTGACAGACTTCAGAACTATGGCTACACCTTC. This sequence encodes CASSLDRLQNYGYTF.

CDR3 amino acids: CASSLAGARMNTEAFF. CDR3 sequence (DNA): TGCGCCAGCAGCTTGGCAGGGGCGCGAATGAACACTGAAGCTTTCTTT. The chain combines TRBV5-1 with TRBJ1-1, with D tentatively TRBD1 (6 bases). The ends were cut back, 0 bases at V and 0 bases at J, with 12 bases in the middle. The CDR3 spans 16 residues. Germline CDR1 reads SGHRS; CDR2 reads YFSETQ.

In regard to this clone: Other DNA sequences from this sample encode an identical CDR3 as well. The chain has TRBV3-1 (or the pseudogene TRBV3-2) and TRBJ2-7; no clear D. This CDR3 has 11 residues. Germline CDR1 reads LGHDT; CDR2 reads YNNKEL (reference sequence). The V end was cut by 2 bases, the J end by 1 base, with 0 bases between. This CDR3 reads CASSQSYEQYF. DNA of the CDR3: TGTGCCAGCAGCCAATCCTACGAGCAGTACTTC.

The V gene is TRBV6-5, the J gene TRBJ1-6; 12 bases line up with TRBD1. The length of the CDR3 is 14 residues. With V trimmed by 3 bases and J by 12 bases, 3 bases remained unmatched. Germline CDR1 and CDR2: MNHEY and SVGAGI. CDR3 loop: CASSYGDRGLPLHF. The DNA of the CDR3 is TGTGCCAGCAGTTATGGGGACAGGGGGCTACCCCTCCACTTT.

This sequence joins TRBV5-4 and TRBJ2-7, with D possibly being TRBD1 or TRBD2 (5 bases each). The germline CDR1 and CDR2 sequences are SGHNT and YYREEE (reference sequence). This CDR3 is built from 15 residues. Trimming cost V 0 bases and J 2 bases, with 12 bases left between them. Here the CDR3 DNA reads TGTGCCAGCAGCTTGGGGGGGTCGGCAGCCTACGAGCAGTACTTC. Its protein product is CASSLGGSAAYEQYF.

The chain links TRBV9 to TRBJ1-1, with a tentative D call TRBD1 (5 bases). The V end lost 2 bases, the J end lost 0 bases, and 11 bases lay between the germline ends. Germline CDR1 is SGDLS and CDR2 is YYNGEE. The CDR3 has 15 residues. CDR3 sequence reads: CASSVQDKMNTEAFF. The CDR3 DNA is TGTGCCAGCAGCGTTCAGGACAAGATGAACACTGAAGCTTTCTTT.

This clone was observed once. The gene calls are TRBV28 and TRBJ1-2; tentative D call: TRBD1 (6 bases). The ends were cut back, 6 bases at V and 2 bases at J, with 19 bases in the middle. This CDR3 is built from 16 residues. Germline values: CDR1 MDHEN, CDR2 SYDVKM. The CDR3 loop is CASSSGGADSNYGYTF. CDR3 nucleotides: TGTGCCAGCAGCTCCGGGGGGGCCGACTCGAACTATGGCTACACCTTC.

The V gene is TRBV6-2 or TRBV6-3, the J gene TRBJ2-7; 7 positions agree with TRBD1. Germline V CDR1 and CDR2: MNHEY, SVGEGT. The CDR3 loop spans 13 amino acids. V lost 4 bases and J lost 1; bases outside the gene matches: 1. The DNA for the CDR3 is TGTGCCAGCAGTTTGGGACAGTCCTACGAGCAGTACTTC. As protein: CASSLGQSYEQYF.

V and J are TRBV27 and TRBJ2-1; TRBD2 aligns across 15 bases. Per germline, CDR1 MNHEY and CDR2 SMNVEV (reference sequence). This CDR3 is built from 16 residues. Unmatched junction bases numbered 4, after V lost 8 bases and J lost 2 bases. This chain's CDR3 is CASGRTSGRAYNEQFF. The CDR3 bases are TGTGCCAGCGGACGGACTAGCGGGAGGGCCTACAATGAGCAGTTCTTC.

The J gene is TRBJ1-4, the V gene TRBV27; tentative D call: TRBD1 (6 bases). The CDR3 is 14 amino acids. Between the trimmed V and J ends, which lost 5 bases and 8 bases, there was a span of 15 bases. In germline, CDR1 is MNHEY, CDR2 SMNVEV (reference sequence). DNA of the CDR3: TGTGCCAGCAGTGCATCCGGGACATCCGAAAAACTGTTTTTT. Its translation is CASSASGTSEKLFF.

The rearrangement links TRBV11-3 to TRBJ2-5; D is ambiguous. CDR1 and CDR2 from the germline V gene are SGHNT and YENEEA. The CDR3 consists of 14 residues. V was trimmed by 0 bases and J by 3 bases, leaving 8 bases between them. CDR3 amino acids: CASSLDGQEETQYF. The CDR3, as DNA: TGTGCCAGCAGCTTAGATGGCCAAGAAGAGACCCAGTACTTC.

The chain has TRBV25-1 and TRBJ2-3, with 10 bases fitting TRBD1. The V gene end was trimmed by 7 bases and the J gene end by 4 bases; junction bases not matched to a gene: 5. In germline, CDR1 is MGHDK, CDR2 SYGVNS. This CDR3 spans 14 amino acids. The CDR3: CASTSGTGADTQYF. CDR3 DNA: TGTGCCAGCACCTCCGGGACAGGGGCAGATACGCAGTATTTT.